This entry lists 10 T cell receptor beta chains sequenced from one sample in a study of blood T cells in healthy people across ages. With a J-beta primer mix and a sample-barcoded 5' primer, a second PCR ran roughly 7 to 11 cycles. TCRdb passed the 5' RACE reads through MiXCR, listing each CDR3 protein once. The sample yields 1.5 million to 1.9 million distinct CDR3 sequences, 35% to 45% seen once. Sequences were obtained from blood. Every receptor here comes from a young woman in good health.

The chain recombines TRBV20-1 with TRBJ2-3; 7 nucleotides agree with TRBD2. The junction had 17 bases not matched to a gene; V was cut back by 6 bases and J by 5 bases. This CDR3 has 16 residues. Germline CDR1 is DFQATT and CDR2 is SNEGSKA (reference sequence). CDR3 sequence (DNA): TGCAGTGCACGAGACACGTTCGGGGGGATTGGAGATACGCAGTATTTT. Amino acid sequence: CSARDTFGGIGDTQYF.

The chain uses TRBV4-3 and TRBJ2-2; 8 nucleotides line up with TRBD2. V lost 0 bases to trimming and J lost 7 bases; unmatched junction nucleotides: 7. Germline V gene data show CDR1 as LGHNA and CDR2 as YSLEER. The CDR3 consists of 16 residues. CDR3 residues: CASSQDPGGWNGELFF. CDR3 in DNA: TGCGCCAGCAGCCAAGATCCGGGGGGGTGGAACGGGGAGCTGTTTTTT.

This clonotype was counted once. This chain links TRBV12-3 or TRBV12-4 with TRBJ1-1; the match to TRBD1 covers 8 bases. V was pared by 6 bases and J by 3 bases, with 3 bases of the junction left unmatched. The CDR3 loop spans 13 amino acids. The chain's CDR3 is CASRTGAYTEAFF. CDR3 coding DNA: TGTGCCAGCAGGACAGGGGCATACACTGAAGCTTTCTTT.

This clonotype was recorded many times. The chain combines TRBV12-3 or TRBV12-4 with TRBJ2-3; D unresolved. Trimming cost V 1 base and J 0 bases, with 8 bases left between them. This CDR3 is 15 amino acids long. The CDR3 coding sequence is TGTGCCAGCAGTTTAGTTTACCTTAGCACAGATACGCAGTATTTT. Residues: CASSLVYLSTDTQYF.

In its sample, this clonotype was seen a few times. The chain links TRBV12-3 or TRBV12-4 to TRBJ2-1; 10 bases fit TRBD1. The trim removed 6 bases at V and 4 bases at J, leaving 9 bases unmatched. CDR3 length: 16 amino acids. CDR3 amino acids: CASSPRDRGFYNEQFF. Written as DNA, the CDR3 is TGTGCCAGCAGCCCACGGGACAGGGGATTTTACAATGAGCAGTTCTTC.

The chain recombines TRBV5-1 with TRBJ2-1; D could derive from TRBD1 or TRBD2 (5 bases each). Germline lookup yields CDR1 SGHRS and CDR2 YFSETQ. The CDR3 spans 16 residues. Trimming cost V 6 bases and J 0 bases, with 16 bases left between them. As DNA, the CDR3 is TGCGCCAGCACCGTAGGACTCGACAGCTCCTACAATGAGCAGTTCTTC. This encodes CASTVGLDSSYNEQFF.

This clonotype was found a few times. The chain employs TRBV5-1 and TRBJ2-3, with TRBD2 identical over 8 bases. This CDR3 region has 15 residues. The germline V gene encodes CDR1 SGHRS and CDR2 YFSETQ. J gave up 5 bases and V 5 bases, and 10 bases lay outside the gene matches. This CDR3 reads CASRPTERGIDTQYF. As DNA, the CDR3 is TGCGCCAGCAGGCCAACTGAGCGGGGGATAGATACGCAGTATTTT.

The sample holds a few counts of this clonotype. The chain couples TRBV20-1 to TRBJ1-2, with 7 bases aligning to TRBD1. V lost 4 bases to trimming and J lost 8 bases; unmatched junction nucleotides: 10. The CDR3 totals 13 residues. The germline gives CDR1 DFQATT, CDR2 SNEGSKA (reference sequence). DNA of the CDR3: TGCAGTGCTACCGTAAGACAGGGACACGGCTACACCTTC. Translating it yields CSATVRQGHGYTF.

V is TRBV5-6 and J is TRBJ2-3; 10 bases map to TRBD2. Germline CDR1 SGHDT, CDR2 YYEEEE. CDR3 length equals 15 residues. The V segment lost 5 bases and the J segment 3 bases; nucleotides outside the gene matches: 6. The CDR3 DNA reads as TGTGCCAGCAGACCGAGAGCGGGAGGGACAGATACGCAGTATTTT. Residues: CASRPRAGGTDTQYF. The entire variable domain, with the rest obtained from reference TRBV5-6 and TRBJ2-3, is as follows: DAGVTQSPTHLIKTRGQQVTLRCSPKSGHDTVSWYQQALGQGPQFIFQYYEEEERQRGNFPDRFSGHQFPNYSSELNVNALLLGDSALYLCASRPRAGGTDTQYFGPGTRLTVL.

The V and J genes are TRBV3-1 and TRBJ2-3, with 14 bases identical to TRBD2. The CDR3 is made up of 17 amino acids. Germline V gene data show CDR1 as LGHDT and CDR2 as YNNKEL (reference sequence). V was pared by 4 bases and J by 1 base, with 4 bases of the junction left unmatched. DNA of the CDR3: TGTGCCAGCAGCCCCCGACTAGCGGGAGGGGGCACAGATACGCAGTATTTT. It translates to CASSPRLAGGGTDTQYF.